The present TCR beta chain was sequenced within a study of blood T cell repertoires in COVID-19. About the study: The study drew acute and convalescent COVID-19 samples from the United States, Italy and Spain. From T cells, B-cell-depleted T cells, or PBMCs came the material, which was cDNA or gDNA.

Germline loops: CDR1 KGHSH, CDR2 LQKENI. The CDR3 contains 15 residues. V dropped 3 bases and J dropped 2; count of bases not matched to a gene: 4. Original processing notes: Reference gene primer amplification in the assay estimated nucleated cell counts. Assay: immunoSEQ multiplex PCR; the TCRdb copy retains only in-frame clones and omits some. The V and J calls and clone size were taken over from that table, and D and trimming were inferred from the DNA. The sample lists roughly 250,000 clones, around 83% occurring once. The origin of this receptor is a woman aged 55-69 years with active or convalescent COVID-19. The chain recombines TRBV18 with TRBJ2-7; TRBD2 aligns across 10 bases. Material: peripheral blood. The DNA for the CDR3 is TGTGCCAGCTCACCGGGGAGCGGGGGGGCCTACGAGCAGTACTTC. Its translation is CASSPGSGGAYEQYF.